Below, 9 T cell receptor beta chains from the same sample are listed, as sequenced in a study of T-cell memory formation after mild COVID-19. TCRdb ran MiXCR on the 5' RACE reads and lists one entry per CDR3 protein. The sample lists about half a million distinct CDR3 sequences, 15% to 20% occurring once. The specimen sequenced was PBMCs or a T cell subset sorted from them (not recorded which). These receptors were obtained from an adult woman who had mild COVID-19 (a few samples of this study predate the infection). Cell type and time point are not known.

This clonotype showed up just a few times. The DNA of the CDR3 is TGTGCCAGCAGCTTACCCGGGGGACTCTCCTACGAGCAGTACTTC. This encodes CASSLPGGLSYEQYF. The chain employs TRBV11-3 and TRBJ2-7, with TRBD2 as a possible D gene (6 bases). The CDR3 runs 15 residues. Germline lookup yields CDR1 SGHNT and CDR2 YENEEA. Trimming removed 2 bases at V and 0 bases at J, with 11 bases between. Full variable domain (remainder filled in from reference TRBV11-3 and TRBJ2-7): EAGVVQSPRYKIIEKKQPVAFWCNPISGHNTLYWYLQNLGQGPELLIRYENEEAVDDSQLPKDRFSAERLKGVDSTLKIQPAELGDSAVYLCASSLPGGLSYEQYFGPGTRLTVT.

J is TRBJ1-2 and V is TRBV29-1, with TRBD1 matching over 8 bases. This CDR3 spans 14 amino acids. Germline-derived CDR1 and CDR2 are SQVTM and ANQGSEA. V lost 6 bases to trimming and J lost 7 bases; unmatched junction nucleotides: 13. The CDR3 here is CSVANGQGSGGYTF. CDR3 nucleotide sequence: TGCAGCGTCGCGAATGGACAGGGATCGGGTGGCTACACCTTC.

This chain uses TRBV7-9 with TRBJ2-7; no clear D gene. V was clipped by 5 bases and J by 0 bases, with 14 bases between them. Germline CDR1 and CDR2: SEHNR and FQNEAQ (reference sequence). The CDR3 is made up of 15 amino acids. Here the CDR3 DNA reads TGTGCCAGCAGCCCTAGGCGGTATACCTCCTACGAGCAGTACTTC. As protein: CASSPRRYTSYEQYF. Using reference TRBV7-9 and TRBJ2-7 for the parts outside the CDR3, the full variable domain is DTGVSQNPRHKITKRGQNVTFRCDPISEHNRLYWYRQTLGQGPEFLTYFQNEAQLEKSRLLSDRFSAERPKGSFSTLEIQRTEQGDSAMYLCASSPRRYTSYEQYFGPGTRLTVT.

This chain links TRBV20-1 with TRBJ2-5; D unresolved. V lost 4 bases, J lost 2 bases, and 17 bases lay in between. The germline gives CDR1 DFQATT, CDR2 SNEGSKA (reference sequence). There are 15 residues in the CDR3. The CDR3 DNA is TGCAGTGCTAATGTAGCCAGCCGGTTGCAAGAGACCCAGTACTTC. Amino acids: CSANVASRLQETQYF.

This clonotype has more than one count but fewer than ten. The chain joins TRBV12-3 or TRBV12-4 to TRBJ2-3; a possible D gene is TRBD2 (6 bases). Trimming took off 6 bases at V and 6 bases at J, with 22 bases between the two ends. The CDR3 is 16 residues long. Here the CDR3 reads CASSPRGTPLLDTQYF. In DNA, the CDR3 is TGTGCCAGCAGCCCACGGGGGACCCCCCTTTTGGATACGCAGTATTTT.

The chain carries TRBV7-3 and TRBJ2-2; the D is unclear. The V end lost 5 bases, the J end lost 0 bases, and 7 bases lay between the germline ends. The CDR3 is 14 residues long. The germline gives CDR1 SGHTA, CDR2 FQGTGA. The CDR3: CASSDGSNTGELFF. The CDR3 nucleotides are TGTGCCAGCAGCGACGGGTCGAACACCGGGGAGCTGTTTTTT. The entire variable domain, with the rest obtained from reference TRBV7-3 and TRBJ2-2, is as follows: GAGVSQTPSNKVTEKGKYVELRCDPISGHTALYWYRQSLGQGPEFLIYFQGTGAADDSGLPNDRFFAVRPEGSVSTLKIQRTERGDSAVYLCASSDGSNTGELFFGEGSRLTVL.

This clonotype was observed a few times. This chain joins TRBV3-1 and TRBJ1-5; D is ambiguous. CDR1 is LGHDT, CDR2 YNNKEL, per germline (reference sequence). The CDR3 is made up of 17 amino acids. V gave up 0 bases and J gave up 0 bases, with 12 bases separating them. DNA of the CDR3: TGTGCCAGCAGCCAAGATTTCCCCCACAATAGCAATCAGCCCCAGCATTTT. It translates to CASSQDFPHNSNQPQHF.

The chain joins TRBV10-3 to TRBJ1-5, with D unclear. Germline V lookup: CDR1 ENHRY, CDR2 SYGVKD. V lost 2 bases and J 7 bases, leaving 9 bases between the germline ends. This CDR3 comprises 13 residues. CDR3 bases: TGTGCCATCAGTGAGGGGAGCCCACAGCCCCAGCATTTT. Protein: CAISEGSPQPQHF.

This clonotype was seen more than once but under ten times. The genes are TRBV7-2 and TRBJ2-4; D is undetermined. The CDR3 has 16 amino acids. Germline assignment: CDR1 SGHTA and CDR2 FQGNSA. Trimming removed 1 base from V and 0 bases from J, with 10 bases in between. CDR3 sequence (DNA): TGTGCCAGCAGCTTAGTCGACGGTTTAGCCAAAAACATTCAGTACTTC. Translation gives CASSLVDGLAKNIQYF.